This paragraph reports one T cell receptor beta chain. This record comes from a study of identical twins. The CDR3 totals 13 residues. V lost 9 bases and J 0 bases, leaving 11 bases between the germline ends. CDR1 is MDHEN and CDR2 is SYDVKM in the germline V gene. TCRdb ran MiXCR on the 5' RACE reads and lists one entry per CDR3 protein. The table shows around 1.7 million distinct CDR3 sequences, with about 30% occurring only once. J is TRBJ1-1 and V is TRBV28; D possibly corresponds to TRBD1 (5 bases). Sequencing used cord blood. The clonotype originates from a newborn girl in good health. CDR3 sequence (DNA): TGTGCCAGTTGGGGCGGGTTGAACACTGAAGCTTTCTTT. Encoded protein: CASWGGLNTEAFF.